This record looks at one T cell receptor beta chain sequence and its context. These data originate in a study of control samples from healthy donors and cancer patients. The CDR3 consists of 15 residues. Germline CDR1 MNHNY, CDR2 SVGAGI (reference sequence). V was pared by 5 bases and J by 6 bases, with 16 bases between. Assay used: immunoSEQ multiplex PCR; TCRdb lists only in-frame clones, some missing. The table shows roughly 59,000 clones, with more than 85% occurring only once. The gene calls are TRBV6-6 and TRBJ2-2, with a weak D call TRBD2 (6 bases). Sequencing was done on a sample of PBMCs. The sequence derives from a man aged 40-50 years with colorectal cancer. CDR3 nucleotides: TGTGCCAGCAGTGAGGGATCGGGGGTCCCCGGGGAGCTGTTTTTT. Translation: CASSEGSGVPGELFF.